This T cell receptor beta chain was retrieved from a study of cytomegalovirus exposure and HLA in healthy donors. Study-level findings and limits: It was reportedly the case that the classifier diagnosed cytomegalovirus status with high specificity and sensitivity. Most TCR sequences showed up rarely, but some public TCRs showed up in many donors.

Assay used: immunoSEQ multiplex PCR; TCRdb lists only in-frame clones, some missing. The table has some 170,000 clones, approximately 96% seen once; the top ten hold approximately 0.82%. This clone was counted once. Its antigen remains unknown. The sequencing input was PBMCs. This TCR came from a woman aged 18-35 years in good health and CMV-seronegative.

CDR3 in DNA: TGTGCCAGCAGCGCTCGCGGGGGGGCCGGAAATGAGCAGTTCTTC. Residues: CASSARGGAGNEQFF. The gene calls are TRBV7-3 and TRBJ2-1; 9 positions agree with TRBD2. V shed 5 bases and J 7 bases; nucleotides not matched to a gene: 9. CDR3 length: 15 amino acids. From germline, CDR1 is SGHTA and CDR2 FQGTGA.